Shown below are 31 T cell receptor beta chains from a single sample sequenced in a study of T-cell reconstitution after alpha-beta-depleted transplantation in children (dated by TCRdb to 2016 to 2017). In the paper's terms, the treatment or condition label means: allogeneic hematopoietic cell transplantation with graft depleted of TCRalphabeta T cells and CD19 B cells. The library was made by PCR. Sequencing took place on an Illumina HiSeq 2500. To normalize quantification of the TCRbeta repertoire, the TCR libraries were built with molecular barcoding that relied on unique molecular identifiers. TCRdb redid the processing of the public reads, applying fastp at Q25 and MiXCR, and retained in-frame beta chains. Every distinct CDR3 protein forms one entry, paired with its most common genes and DNA. For this sample there are a few hundred thousand distinct CDR3 sequences; 27% appear just once. About a third of the sample comes from the top ten.

Source: PBMCs, taken before TCRalphabeta/CD19-depleted stem cell transplant. The receptors stem from a boy younger than two with Wiskott-Aldrich syndrome, due to receive a stem cell transplant.

This clonotype was seen a few times. The chain employs TRBV7-8 and TRBJ2-5; possible D gene TRBD1, 5 bases. V lost 7 bases to trimming and J lost 2 bases, with 8 bases between them. This CDR3 region has 12 residues. The germline V gene has CDR1 SGHVS and CDR2 FQNEAQ. CDR3 coding DNA: TGTGCCAGCACCAAGGGGCAAGAGACCCAGTACTTC. Translation gives CASTKGQETQYF.

The rearrangement uses TRBV14 and TRBJ2-7, with TRBD1 identical over 10 bases. The junction had 13 bases not matched to a gene; V was cut back by 2 bases and J by 3 bases. Germline V gene data show CDR1 as SGHDN and CDR2 as FVKESK. CDR3 length: 18 residues. CDR3 sequence: CASSQINLGWDRGYEQYF. The DNA for the CDR3 is TGTGCCAGCAGCCAAATTAACTTGGGATGGGACAGGGGCTACGAGCAGTACTTC.

V usage is TRBV18 and J usage is TRBJ1-5; TRBD1 agrees at 9 bases. V lost 0 bases to trimming and J lost 3 bases; unmatched junction nucleotides: 6. The CDR3 length is 17 residues. Looked up from germline, CDR1 is KGHSH and CDR2 is LQKENI. In nucleotides, the CDR3 is TGTGCCAGCTCACCACCTTCGGGACAGGGCAACAATCAGCCCCAGCATTTT. Its translation: CASSPPSGQGNNQPQHF. Supplemented by reference TRBV18 and TRBJ1-5, the full variable domain reads NAGVMQNPRHLVRRRGQEARLRCSPMKGHSHVYWYRQLPEEGLKFMVYLQKENIIDESGMPKERFSAEFPKEGPSILRIQQVVRGDSAAYFCASSPPSGQGNNQPQHFGDGTRLSIL.

The rearrangement joins TRBV6-5 to TRBJ2-7; 8 bases align to TRBD2. V lost 2 bases to trimming and J lost 4 bases; unmatched junction nucleotides: 7. Germline CDR1 and CDR2: MNHEY and SVGAGI. The CDR3 length is 15 residues. The CDR3 sequence is CASSYSGRGLYEQYF. Here the CDR3 DNA reads TGTGCCAGCAGTTACAGCGGGAGAGGTTTATACGAGCAGTACTTC.

This clonotype was observed a handful of times. The chain couples TRBV5-1 to TRBJ2-1; 7 bases are a match to TRBD2. With V trimmed by 0 bases and J by 8 bases, 5 bases remained unmatched. Germline loops: CDR1 SGHRS, CDR2 YFSETQ. The CDR3 runs 14 residues. The CDR3 region has the DNA TGCGCCAGCAGCTTGGGCGGGAGCTGGGATGAGCAGTTCTTC. Its protein is CASSLGGSWDEQFF.

The chain is built from TRBV7-9 and TRBJ2-4; D is undetermined. The germline V and J ends were trimmed by 1 base and 0 bases, with 7 bases remaining between them. This CDR3 spans 15 amino acids. CDR1 SEHNR and CDR2 FQNEAQ come from the germline V gene (reference sequence). CDR3: CASSLGTLAKNIQYF. The CDR3 DNA reads TGTGCCAGCAGCTTAGGGACCCTAGCCAAAAACATTCAGTACTTC.

This clonotype was detected a few times. The rearrangement joins TRBV28 to TRBJ1-2; the D is unclear. The CDR3 sequence is 15 residues long. V lost 5 bases to trimming and J lost 3 bases, with 16 bases between them. Germline loops: CDR1 MDHEN, CDR2 SYDVKM. This CDR3 reads CASSNPNFLDYGYTF. The CDR3 DNA sequence: TGTGCCAGCAGTAACCCCAATTTCCTGGACTATGGCTACACCTTC.

This clonotype was seen only a few times. This chain links TRBV5-1 with TRBJ2-2; D may be TRBD2 (6 bases). In germline, CDR1 is SGHRS, CDR2 YFSETQ. The CDR3 consists of 15 residues. Trimming stripped 3 bases from V and 0 bases from J, with 9 bases between. DNA of the CDR3: TGCGCCAGCAGCTACAGCGGGTCGAACACCGGGGAGCTGTTTTTT. This gives the protein CASSYSGSNTGELFF. Complete variable domain (other parts from reference TRBV5-1 and TRBJ2-2): KAGVTQTPRYLIKTRGQQVTLSCSPISGHRSVSWYQQTPGQGLQFLFEYFSETQRNKGNFPGRFSGRQFSNSRSEMNVSTLELGDSALYLCASSYSGSNTGELFFGEGSRLTVL.

This chain connects TRBV19 to TRBJ2-2, with D perhaps given as TRBD1 or TRBD2 (5 bases each). The CDR3 is 14 residues long. Trimming cost V 8 bases and J 4 bases, with 14 bases left between them. Germline assignment: CDR1 LNHDA and CDR2 SQIVND (reference sequence). Here the CDR3 reads CASREGTFTGELFF. For the CDR3, the DNA is TGTGCCAGTCGAGAGGGGACCTTCACCGGGGAGCTGTTTTTT.

This clonotype was counted only a few times. This rearrangement joins TRBV5-4 to TRBJ2-1, with 8 bases identical to TRBD1. V was clipped by 1 base and J by 7 bases; unmatched bases: 19. The V gene's germline CDR1 is SGHNT and CDR2 YYREEE (reference sequence). CDR3 length: 19 residues. Written as DNA, the CDR3 is TGTGCCAGCAGCTTGCCCAGGGACAGGCCCGGGACTGTACAGAATGAGCAGTTCTTC. Translated, it gives CASSLPRDRPGTVQNEQFF.

This clonotype turned up a few times. This rearrangement joins TRBV24-1 to TRBJ2-1, with 9 bases lining up with TRBD1. The V gene end was trimmed by 3 bases and the J gene end by 4 bases; junction bases not matched to a gene: 9. The germline CDR1 and CDR2 sequences are KGHDR and SFDVKD. CDR3 length: 17 amino acids. The CDR3 DNA follows: TGTGCCACCAGTGATCCCAGGACAGGGGAGTCGTACAATGAGCAGTTCTTC. Protein sequence: CATSDPRTGESYNEQFF.

The J gene is TRBJ1-6, the V gene TRBV6-1, with 7 bases aligning to TRBD1. V trimming: 8 bases; J trimming: 7 bases; junction bases outside the gene matches: 11. The germline V gene encodes CDR1 MNHNS and CDR2 SASEGT. The CDR3 loop spans 15 amino acids. The CDR3 sequence is CASGARTGGNSPLHF. CDR3 sequence (DNA): TGTGCCAGCGGAGCCCGGACAGGAGGGAATTCACCCCTCCACTTT.

This rearrangement joins TRBV20-1 to TRBJ1-4; TRBD1 matches at 8 bases. The V segment lost 3 bases and the J segment 6 bases; nucleotides outside the gene matches: 6. Germline CDR1 is DFQATT and CDR2 is SNEGSKA (reference sequence). CDR3 length: 14 residues. DNA for the CDR3: TGCAGTGCTAGGCTGGACAGGGTGGATGAAAAACTGTTTTTT. Translated: CSARLDRVDEKLFF.

This clonotype has more than one count but fewer than ten. At one end the junction does not follow the germline gene, possibly because of a read error. CDR3: CAISTGTFFSHEQYF. CDR3 DNA: TGTGCCATCAGTACCGGGACCTTTTTCTCCCACGAGCAGTACTTC. The V call is TRBV10-3, the J call TRBJ2-7; D may match TRBD1 or TRBD2 (5 bases each). Germline CDR1 is ENHRY and CDR2 is SYGVKD. This CDR3 spans 15 amino acids.

Here the CDR3 reads CASSGQTEAFF. As DNA, the CDR3 is TGCGCCAGCAGCGGACAGACTGAAGCTTTCTTT. The rearrangement uses TRBV5-1 and TRBJ1-1, with a possible D match to TRBD1 (6 bases). CDR1 SGHRS and CDR2 YFSETQ come from the germline V gene. Trimming removed 4 bases from V and 5 bases from J, with 6 bases in between. This CDR3 spans 11 amino acids.

This chain uses TRBV7-6 with TRBJ2-1, with D hard to call. Germline-derived CDR1 and CDR2 are SGHVS and FNYEAQ. The CDR3 covers 14 residues. Trimming removed 4 bases from V and 5 bases from J, with 12 bases in between. The CDR3 reads CASSSTDSHNEQFF. The CDR3 region has the DNA TGTGCCAGCAGCTCTACCGACTCGCACAATGAGCAGTTCTTC.

This clonotype was recorded a few times. The chain carries TRBV12-3 or TRBV12-4 and TRBJ1-6, with a possible D match to TRBD1 (6 bases). Trimming shortened V by 5 bases and J by 10 bases, and 15 bases separated the two germline ends. The CDR3 totals 14 residues. In nucleotides, the CDR3 is TGTGCCAGCAGTCCCACAGGGTTCAGGTCACCCCTCCACTTT. It encodes CASSPTGFRSPLHF.

The sample holds a few counts of this clonotype. The chain employs TRBV29-1 and TRBJ2-1; 11 bases fit TRBD2. V gave up 4 bases and J gave up 7 bases; unmatched junction bases: 9. Germline values: CDR1 SQVTM, CDR2 ANQGSEA. This CDR3 is 15 amino acids long. The CDR3 loop is CSVGTSGSRGNEQFF. In DNA, the CDR3 is TGCAGCGTTGGGACTAGCGGGTCACGCGGGAATGAGCAGTTCTTC.

The V and J genes are TRBV9 and TRBJ2-7; 8 bases are shared with TRBD2. The trim removed 0 bases at V and 7 bases at J, leaving 9 bases unmatched. Germline loops: CDR1 SGDLS, CDR2 YYNGEE. This CDR3 contains 15 residues. CDR3 loop: CASSVEASGLGEQYF. DNA of the CDR3: TGTGCCAGCAGCGTAGAAGCTAGCGGGTTGGGGGAGCAGTACTTC.

This rearrangement joins TRBV15 to TRBJ2-1; tentative D call: TRBD2 (5 bases). V was clipped by 4 bases and J by 6 bases, with 13 bases between them. The germline V gene has CDR1 LNHNV and CDR2 YYDKDF (reference sequence). This CDR3 is built from 14 residues. The CDR3 loop is CATSISTGINEQFF. The CDR3 coding sequence is TGTGCCACCAGCATTTCAACGGGAATCAATGAGCAGTTCTTC.

For the CDR3, the DNA is TGTGCCAGCAGTTTATCGTGGGGGCGGGAGACCCAGTACTTC. Encoded protein: CASSLSWGRETQYF. The chain couples TRBV27 to TRBJ2-5; TRBD1 might be the D (6 bases). Deletions cut 0 bases from V and 5 bases from J, with 10 bases between. CDR3 length: 14 residues. CDR1 and CDR2 from the germline V gene are MNHEY and SMNVEV (reference sequence).

The CDR3 loop is CSVPSGRNTGELFF. CDR3 nucleotides: TGCAGCGTTCCTAGCGGGCGGAACACCGGGGAGCTGTTTTTT. The rearrangement joins TRBV29-1 to TRBJ2-2; 8 bases align to TRBD2. CDR1 is SQVTM and CDR2 is ANQGSEA in the germline V gene. The CDR3 is made up of 14 amino acids. The J segment lost 1 base and the V segment lost 5 bases, leaving 3 bases of the junction unmatched.

The chain carries TRBV20-1 and TRBJ2-5; no clear D. Trimming took 3 bases from V and 2 from J, leaving 4 bases between them. Germline V gives CDR1 DFQATT, CDR2 SNEGSKA (reference sequence). The CDR3 loop spans 11 amino acids. The CDR3 coding sequence is TGCAGTGCTAGTAAACAAGAGACCCAGTACTTC. Its translation is CSASKQETQYF.

This clonotype has a handful of counts. V and J are TRBV5-1 and TRBJ2-5, with D tentatively TRBD1 (6 bases). Germline CDR1 reads SGHRS; CDR2 reads YFSETQ. V was shortened by 4 bases and J by 2 bases, with 18 bases between the two germline ends. CDR3 size: 16 residues. The CDR3 spells CASSPPSGTRQETQYF. In DNA, the CDR3 is TGCGCCAGCAGCCCCCCGTCGGGGACAAGGCAAGAGACCCAGTACTTC.

This clonotype was seen only a few times. The J gene is TRBJ1-1, the V gene TRBV4-1; a weak D match, TRBD1 (5 bases). Germline values: CDR1 MGHRA, CDR2 YSYEKL. CDR3 size: 14 residues. V was clipped by 4 bases and J by 12 bases, with 21 bases between them. The CDR3 is CASSRFSRDWTTFF. CDR3 nucleotides: TGCGCCAGCAGCCGCTTCTCCCGGGACTGGACAACTTTCTTT.

This clonotype has a handful of counts. V usage is TRBV3-1 and J usage is TRBJ1-5, with D unclear. Trimming left V 6 bases short and J 5 bases short, with 11 bases between. This CDR3 contains 13 residues. CDR1 and CDR2 (germline): LGHDT, YNNKEL (reference sequence). DNA of the CDR3: TGTGCCAGCAGTGGGCGCACGGATCAGCCCCAGCATTTT. Translation: CASSGRTDQPQHF.

The rearrangement uses TRBV25-1 and TRBJ1-1; D remains ambiguous. V gave up 0 bases and J gave up 6 bases, with 11 bases separating them. The CDR3 spans 14 residues. Germline CDR1 and CDR2: MGHDK and SYGVNS. The CDR3 DNA reads as TGTGCCAGCAGTGAATATCTCGGAATAGCTGAAGCTTTCTTT. It is translated as CASSEYLGIAEAFF.

V is TRBV5-1 and J is TRBJ2-7, with D tentatively TRBD2 (6 bases). This CDR3 is built from 16 residues. V was cut by 4 bases and J by 4 bases, with 21 bases left in between. Germline V gene data show CDR1 as SGHRS and CDR2 as YFSETQ. The CDR3 region is CASSLRSTSYTYEQYF. Written as DNA, the CDR3 is TGCGCCAGCAGCCTGCGGTCGACTAGTTATACGTACGAGCAGTACTTC.

This chain's CDR3 is CASIGPGARGNYEQYF. CDR3 coding DNA: TGTGCCAGCATTGGCCCGGGGGCTAGAGGGAACTACGAGCAGTACTTC. V and J are TRBV28 and TRBJ2-7; either TRBD1 or TRBD2 may supply D (6 bases each). Per germline, CDR1 MDHEN and CDR2 SYDVKM. The V end was cut by 7 bases, the J end by 3 bases, with 22 bases between. The CDR3 has 16 amino acids.

This clonotype has more than one count but fewer than ten. The chain carries TRBV10-3 and TRBJ2-1, with D perhaps given as TRBD1 or TRBD2 (7 bases each). The CDR3 is 14 residues long. The V gene's germline CDR1 is ENHRY and CDR2 SYGVKD. V lost 6 bases and J 7 bases, leaving 16 bases between the germline ends. DNA for the CDR3: TGTGCCATCAGCACCAGGGGGGGAAAGAATGAGCAGTTCTTC. Amino acid sequence: CAISTRGGKNEQFF.

V gene TRBV5-1 combines with J gene TRBJ2-7; D is ambiguous. V gave up 2 bases and J gave up 1 base, with 10 bases separating them. Germline V CDR1 and CDR2: SGHRS, YFSETQ. The CDR3 covers 14 residues. The CDR3 DNA reads TGCGCCAGCAGCTTTGACGCGGTTTCCTACGAGCAGTACTTC. It yields the protein CASSFDAVSYEQYF.